The entry that follows covers one TCR beta chain sequence. No antigen is known for it. The data belong to a study of cytomegalovirus exposure and HLA in healthy donors. In the study overall: There were some 400 genotyped donors. Of these, 75% to 90% fell in the genetic ancestry cluster associated with self-reported Caucasian donors. Study observations and caveats: Several V segments, TRBV6-2 and TRBV6-3 among them, could not be told apart and were dropped.

PCR involved 60 Vbeta and 13 Jbeta primers. Method: immunoSEQ multiplex PCR; TCRdb's copy keeps in-frame clones and lacks some. The top ten clones hold about 0.82% of a sample with 150,000 to 200,000 clones, roughly 80% of them seen once. The germline gives CDR1 MDHEN, CDR2 SYDVKM. This CDR3 is 15 amino acids long. Trimming pared 6 bases from V and 1 base from J, leaving 15 bases between. The receptor's source is a woman in her late teens or twenties in good health and CMV-seronegative. J is TRBJ2-5 and V is TRBV28, with D possibly TRBD1 on 5 matching bases. Source material: PBMCs. Here the CDR3 reads CASSASRQSQETQYF. The CDR3 nucleotides read TGTGCCAGCAGCGCATCACGACAGTCCCAAGAGACCCAGTACTTC.